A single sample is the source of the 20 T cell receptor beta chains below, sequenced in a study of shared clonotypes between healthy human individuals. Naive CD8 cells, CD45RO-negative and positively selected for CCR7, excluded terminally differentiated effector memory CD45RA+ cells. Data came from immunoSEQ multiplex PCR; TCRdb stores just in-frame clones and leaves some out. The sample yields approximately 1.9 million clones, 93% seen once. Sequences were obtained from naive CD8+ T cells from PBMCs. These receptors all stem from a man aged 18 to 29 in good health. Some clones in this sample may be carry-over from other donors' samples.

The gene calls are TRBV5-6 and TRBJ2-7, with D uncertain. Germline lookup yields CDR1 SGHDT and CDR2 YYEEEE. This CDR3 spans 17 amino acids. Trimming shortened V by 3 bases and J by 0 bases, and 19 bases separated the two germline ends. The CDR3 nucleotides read TGTGCCAGCAGCTCGCTAGACCTAATCTTGAGCTCCTACGAGCAGTACTTC. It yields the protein CASSSLDLILSSYEQYF.

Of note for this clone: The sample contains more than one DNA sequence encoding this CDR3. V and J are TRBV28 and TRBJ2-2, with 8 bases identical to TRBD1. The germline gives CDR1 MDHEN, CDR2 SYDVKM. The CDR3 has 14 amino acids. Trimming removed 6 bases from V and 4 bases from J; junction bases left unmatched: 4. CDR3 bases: TGTGCCAGCAGCCCAACAGGGGGCACCGGGGAGCTGTTTTTT. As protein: CASSPTGGTGELFF.

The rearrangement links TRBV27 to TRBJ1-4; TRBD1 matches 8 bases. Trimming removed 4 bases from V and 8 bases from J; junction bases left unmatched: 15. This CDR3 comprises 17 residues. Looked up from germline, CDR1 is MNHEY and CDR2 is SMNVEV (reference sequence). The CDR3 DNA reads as TGTGCCAGCAGTTCGATTGATCTAGGACAGGGTCGAGAAAAACTGTTTTTT. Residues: CASSSIDLGQGREKLFF.

CDR3 in amino acids: CASRDRLNQPQHF. CDR3 nucleotide sequence: TGTGCCAGCAGAGACAGACTTAATCAGCCCCAGCATTTT. The rearrangement links TRBV27 to TRBJ1-5, with D perhaps matching TRBD1 (5 bases). The CDR3 is 13 amino acids. CDR1 and CDR2 (germline): MNHEY, SMNVEV (reference sequence). Between the trimmed V and J ends, which lost 6 bases and 4 bases, there was a span of 10 bases.

The CDR3 sequence is CASRGQGPYEQYF. DNA of the CDR3: TGCGCCAGCCGTGGACAGGGCCCCTACGAGCAGTACTTC. The chain recombines TRBV5-1 with TRBJ2-7; 8 bases agree with TRBD1. Germline CDR1 SGHRS, CDR2 YFSETQ. The CDR3 runs to 13 residues. The trim removed 7 bases at V and 2 bases at J, leaving 5 bases unmatched. Complete variable domain (other parts from reference TRBV5-1 and TRBJ2-7): KAGVTQTPRYLIKTRGQQVTLSCSPISGHRSVSWYQQTPGQGLQFLFEYFSETQRNKGNFPGRFSGRQFSNSRSEMNVSTLELGDSALYLCASRGQGPYEQYFGPGTRLTVT.

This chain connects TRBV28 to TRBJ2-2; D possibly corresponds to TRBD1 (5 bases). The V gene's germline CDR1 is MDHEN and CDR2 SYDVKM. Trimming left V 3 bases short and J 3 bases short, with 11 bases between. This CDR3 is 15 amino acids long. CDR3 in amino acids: CASSLILRDTGELFF. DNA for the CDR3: TGTGCCAGCAGTTTGATACTCAGGGACACCGGGGAGCTGTTTTTT.

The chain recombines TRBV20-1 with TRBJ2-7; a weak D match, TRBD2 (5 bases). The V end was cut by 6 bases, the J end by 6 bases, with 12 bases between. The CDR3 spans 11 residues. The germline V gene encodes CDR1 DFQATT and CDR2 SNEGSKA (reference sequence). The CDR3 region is CSAKFAGEQYF. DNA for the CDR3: TGCAGTGCCAAGTTTGCGGGCGAGCAGTACTTC.

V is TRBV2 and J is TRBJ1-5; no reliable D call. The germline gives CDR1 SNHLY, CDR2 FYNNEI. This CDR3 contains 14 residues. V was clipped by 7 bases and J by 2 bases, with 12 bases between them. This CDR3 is CASTETGGNQPQHF. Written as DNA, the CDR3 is TGTGCCAGCACCGAAACCGGCGGCAATCAGCCCCAGCATTTT.

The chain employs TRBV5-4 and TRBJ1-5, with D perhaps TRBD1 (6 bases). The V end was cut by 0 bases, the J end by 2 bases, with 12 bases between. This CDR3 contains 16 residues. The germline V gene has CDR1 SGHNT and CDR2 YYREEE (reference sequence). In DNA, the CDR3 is TGTGCCAGCAGCTTGGGTGGGGGCGGAGGCAATCAGCCCCAGCATTTT. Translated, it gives CASSLGGGGGNQPQHF. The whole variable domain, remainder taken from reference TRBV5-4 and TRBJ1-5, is ETGVTQSPTHLIKTRGQQVTLRCSSQSGHNTVSWYQQALGQGPQFIFQYYREEENGRGNFPPRFSGLQFPNYSSELNVNALELDDSALYLCASSLGGGGGNQPQHFGDGTRLSIL.

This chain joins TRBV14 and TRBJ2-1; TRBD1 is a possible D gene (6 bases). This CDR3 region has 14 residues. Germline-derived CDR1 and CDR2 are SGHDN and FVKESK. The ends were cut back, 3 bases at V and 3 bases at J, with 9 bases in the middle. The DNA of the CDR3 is TGTGCCAGCAGCCACCGGGACAACTACAATGAGCAGTTCTTC. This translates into CASSHRDNYNEQFF.

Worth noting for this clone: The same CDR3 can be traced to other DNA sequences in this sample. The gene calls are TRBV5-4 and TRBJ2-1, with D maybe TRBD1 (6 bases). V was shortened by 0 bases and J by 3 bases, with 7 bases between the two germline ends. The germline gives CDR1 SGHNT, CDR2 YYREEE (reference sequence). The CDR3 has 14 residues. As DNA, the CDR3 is TGTGCCAGCAGCTTGGACAGGGACTACAATGAGCAGTTCTTC. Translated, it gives CASSLDRDYNEQFF.

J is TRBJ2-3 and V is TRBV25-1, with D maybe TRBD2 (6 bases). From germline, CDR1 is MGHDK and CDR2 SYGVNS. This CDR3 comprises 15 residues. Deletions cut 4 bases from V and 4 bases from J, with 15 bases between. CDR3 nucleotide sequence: TGTGCCAGCAGTGTCGCGTTCGGAGGGCCAGATACGCAGTATTTT. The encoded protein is CASSVAFGGPDTQYF.

The CDR3 reads CASSESRRGDTEAFF. Written as DNA, the CDR3 is TGTGCCAGCAGTGAATCCCGTAGGGGGGACACTGAAGCTTTCTTT. The rearrangement joins TRBV25-1 to TRBJ1-1; TRBD1 is a possible D gene (6 bases). The CDR3 runs to 15 residues. From germline, CDR1 is MGHDK and CDR2 SYGVNS. V was shortened by 1 base and J by 3 bases, with 12 bases between the two germline ends.

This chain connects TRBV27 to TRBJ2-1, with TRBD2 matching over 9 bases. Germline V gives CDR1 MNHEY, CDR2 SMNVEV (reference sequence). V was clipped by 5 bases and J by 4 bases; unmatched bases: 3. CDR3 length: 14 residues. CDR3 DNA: TGTGCCAGCAGTGCGGGACTAGCATACAATGAGCAGTTCTTC. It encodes CASSAGLAYNEQFF.

CDR3 sequence: CASSLLGSRSPGEQYF. Here the CDR3 DNA reads TGTGCCAGCAGTTTACTAGGGAGTCGGTCCCCCGGAGAGCAGTACTTC. The chain links TRBV27 to TRBJ2-7; possibly TRBD2 for D (5 bases). V was cut by 2 bases and J by 7 bases, with 21 bases left in between. The CDR3 runs to 16 residues. CDR1 is MNHEY, CDR2 SMNVEV, per germline (reference sequence).

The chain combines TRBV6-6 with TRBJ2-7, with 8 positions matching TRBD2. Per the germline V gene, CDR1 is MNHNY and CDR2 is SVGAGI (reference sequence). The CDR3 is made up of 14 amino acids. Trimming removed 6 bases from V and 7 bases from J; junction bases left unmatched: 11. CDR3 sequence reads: CASRNRDGGGEQYF. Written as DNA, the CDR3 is TGTGCCAGCAGGAACAGGGACGGCGGGGGGGAGCAGTACTTC.

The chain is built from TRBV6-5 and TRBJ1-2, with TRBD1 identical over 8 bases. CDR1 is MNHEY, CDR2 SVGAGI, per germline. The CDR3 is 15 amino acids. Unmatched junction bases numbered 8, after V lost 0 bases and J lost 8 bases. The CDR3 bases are TGTGCCAGCAGTTACTCGAGAGCAGGGGGCGACGGCTACACCTTC. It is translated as CASSYSRAGGDGYTF.

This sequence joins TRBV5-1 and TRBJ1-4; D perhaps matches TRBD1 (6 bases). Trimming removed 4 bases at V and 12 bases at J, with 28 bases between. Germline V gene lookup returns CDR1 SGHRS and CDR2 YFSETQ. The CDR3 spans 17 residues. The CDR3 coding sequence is TGCGCCAGCAGCCCTGCTGAACGGACAGTCCTGGTTCGGGAACTGTTTTTT. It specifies CASSPAERTVLVRELFF.

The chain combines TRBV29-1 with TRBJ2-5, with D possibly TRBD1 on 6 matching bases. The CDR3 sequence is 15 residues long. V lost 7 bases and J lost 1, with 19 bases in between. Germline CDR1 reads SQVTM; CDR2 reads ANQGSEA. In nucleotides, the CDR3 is TGCAGCGCCTGCGACAGGTTCAGGCCCCAAGAGACCCAGTACTTC. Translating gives CSACDRFRPQETQYF.

CDR3 residues: CASSSVDTQGSYEQYF. The CDR3 DNA reads TGTGCCAGCAGTTCGGTGGACACTCAGGGGTCCTACGAGCAGTACTTC. The chain uses TRBV27 and TRBJ2-7, with D possibly being TRBD1 (6 bases). Germline V lookup: CDR1 MNHEY, CDR2 SMNVEV (reference sequence). Trimming took 4 bases from V and 1 from J, leaving 17 bases between them. The CDR3 length is 16 residues.